The 32 T cell receptor beta chains in this list originate from one sample, sequenced in a study of cytomegalovirus exposure and HLA in healthy donors. PCR was performed using 60 Vbeta and 13 Jbeta primers. Method: immunoSEQ multiplex PCR; TCRdb's copy keeps in-frame clones and lacks some. The sample gives over 70,000 clones, 76% of which show up once; over 1.1% is in the top ten. Material: PBMCs. These receptors were collected from a male donor in good health and CMV-seronegative.

This clone was picked up one time. The V and J genes are TRBV4-1 and TRBJ2-3; 10 bases fit TRBD2. J gave up 7 bases and V 1 base, and 5 bases lay outside the gene matches. The CDR3 contains 15 residues. Germline CDR1 MGHRA, CDR2 YSYEKL. CDR3 region: CASSQGYSGGNTQYF. CDR3 coding DNA: TGCGCCAGCAGCCAAGGGTATAGCGGGGGGAATACGCAGTATTTT.

This clone was seen more than once but under ten times. The rearrangement joins TRBV27 to TRBJ1-2; D call uncertain. Germline V CDR1 and CDR2: MNHEY, SMNVEV (reference sequence). V shed 3 bases and J shed 4 bases, with 12 bases lying between them. CDR3 size: 14 residues. The CDR3 DNA follows: TGTGCCAGCAGTTTTAGGCAGCGAGGCTATGGCTACACCTTC. It is translated as CASSFRQRGYGYTF.

J is TRBJ2-2 and V is TRBV5-1, with 10 bases fitting TRBD2. The V segment lost 6 bases and the J segment 4 bases; nucleotides outside the gene matches: 6. The CDR3 is 15 amino acids. Germline V lookup: CDR1 SGHRS, CDR2 YFSETQ. In DNA, the CDR3 is TGCGCCAGCACGACGGGACTAGCGCTCACCGGGGAGCTGTTTTTT. This codes for CASTTGLALTGELFF.

This clone was observed a handful of times. J is TRBJ2-7 and V is TRBV5-8, with D possibly being TRBD1 (6 bases). V was clipped by 0 bases and J by 0 bases, with 10 bases between them. The CDR3 is made up of 15 amino acids. Germline assignment: CDR1 SGHTS and CDR2 YDEGEE. The CDR3 nucleotides are TGTGCCAGCAGCTTGGGGCAGGGGCTCTCCTACGAGCAGTACTTC. This gives the protein CASSLGQGLSYEQYF.

The chain recombines TRBV11-3 with TRBJ2-1, with D uncertain. The CDR3 runs 15 residues. Germline V gives CDR1 SGHNT, CDR2 YENEEA. Trimming stripped 3 bases from V and 0 bases from J, with 9 bases between. In DNA, the CDR3 is TGTGCCAGCAGCTTGCTGGCTAGCTCCTACAATGAGCAGTTCTTC. Its translation is CASSLLASSYNEQFF. The full variable domain, its missing parts supplied by reference TRBV11-3 and TRBJ2-1, is EAGVVQSPRYKIIEKKQPVAFWCNPISGHNTLYWYLQNLGQGPELLIRYENEEAVDDSQLPKDRFSAERLKGVDSTLKIQPAELGDSAVYLCASSLLASSYNEQFFGPGTRLTVL.

The rearrangement links TRBV20-1 to TRBJ1-1; TRBD1 might be the D (5 bases). Deletions cut 0 bases from V and 11 bases from J, with 10 bases between. Germline V gene sequence: CDR1 DFQATT, CDR2 SNEGSKA (reference sequence). CDR3 size: 11 residues. The CDR3 sequence: CSARDREAAFF. In nucleotides, the CDR3 is TGCAGTGCTAGAGACAGGGAGGCGGCTTTCTTT.

The rearrangement links TRBV4-3 to TRBJ2-7; D is perhaps TRBD1 (6 bases). This CDR3 has 14 amino acids. From germline, CDR1 is LGHNA and CDR2 YSLEER. V was clipped by 0 bases and J by 3 bases, with 9 bases between them. Here the CDR3 reads CASSQDARGYEQYF. CDR3 coding DNA: TGCGCCAGCAGCCAAGATGCCAGGGGCTACGAGCAGTACTTC.

This clone was counted only a few times. The chain recombines TRBV27 with TRBJ2-5; 7 positions agree with TRBD2. The ends lost 2 bases at V and 10 bases at J; junction bases unmatched: 4. The germline V gene encodes CDR1 MNHEY and CDR2 SMNVEV (reference sequence). The CDR3 has 12 residues. CDR3 DNA sequence: TGTGCCAGCAGTTTACCGGGGGGAGGCCAGTACTTC. Amino acid sequence: CASSLPGGGQYF.

This chain joins TRBV2 and TRBJ2-7; TRBD2 might be the D (6 bases). Trimming removed 6 bases at V and 3 bases at J, with 12 bases between. CDR1 SNHLY and CDR2 FYNNEI come from the germline V gene. The CDR3 extends over 13 amino acids. The CDR3 sequence: CASRRDGGYEQYF. The CDR3 nucleotides are TGTGCCAGCAGAAGGGACGGGGGCTACGAGCAGTACTTC.

This chain's CDR3 is CASSSDGTGQPQHF. The CDR3 nucleotides are TGCGCCAGCAGCTCCGACGGCACGGGGCAGCCCCAGCATTTT. This chain joins TRBV5-1 and TRBJ1-5; D is unclear. Germline V gene data show CDR1 as SGHRS and CDR2 as YFSETQ. This CDR3 spans 14 amino acids. Trimming left V 3 bases short and J 7 bases short, with 14 bases between.

V is TRBV7-2 and J is TRBJ2-5, with D possibly being TRBD1 (6 bases). The CDR3 is 16 amino acids. Germline V gene data show CDR1 as SGHTA and CDR2 as FQGNSA. Trimming removed 5 bases from V and 7 bases from J, with 23 bases in between. The CDR3 reads CASSPRRQVNGGTQYF. The CDR3 DNA reads TGTGCCAGCAGCCCCAGACGACAGGTTAATGGCGGGACCCAGTACTTC.

This sequence joins TRBV4-3 and TRBJ2-3; TRBD2 aligns across 9 bases. The CDR3 is made up of 19 amino acids. Germline V lookup: CDR1 LGHNA, CDR2 YSLEER. The junction had 19 bases not matched to a gene; V was cut back by 4 bases and J by 5 bases. The CDR3, as DNA: TGCGCCAGCAGCCGAGATATCTCGGTGGCGGGGGGGGTTGGAGATACGCAGTATTTT. Protein product: CASSRDISVAGGVGDTQYF.

The chain joins TRBV7-2 to TRBJ1-2; D may be TRBD1 (6 bases). V was clipped by 3 bases and J by 6 bases, with 14 bases between them. The CDR3 is made up of 14 amino acids. Germline V CDR1 and CDR2: SGHTA, FQGNSA. CDR3 bases: TGTGCCAGCAGCTTGGACGCTCCAGGGGATGGCTACACCTTC. Protein: CASSLDAPGDGYTF.

This CDR3 reads CASSQADTKGNTGELFF. Written as DNA, the CDR3 is TGCGCCAGCAGCCAAGCCGACACCAAAGGGAACACCGGGGAGCTGTTTTTT. The chain combines TRBV4-1 with TRBJ2-2, with D uncertain. CDR3 length: 17 amino acids. Germline V lookup: CDR1 MGHRA, CDR2 YSYEKL. V shed 1 base and J shed 1 base, with 13 bases lying between them.

This clone was detected once. The gene calls are TRBV6-5 and TRBJ1-1, with TRBD1 identical over 8 bases. CDR3 length equals 15 residues. Germline V lookup: CDR1 MNHEY, CDR2 SVGAGI. V lost 6 bases, J lost 4 bases, and 10 bases stayed unmatched. CDR3 loop: CASRRSNRGGTEAFF. CDR3 in DNA: TGTGCCAGCAGACGTAGTAACAGGGGGGGCACTGAAGCTTTCTTT.

V gene TRBV5-6 combines with J gene TRBJ2-5; perhaps TRBD2 as D (5 bases). CDR1 SGHDT and CDR2 YYEEEE come from the germline V gene. Trimming pared 0 bases from V and 5 bases from J, leaving 11 bases between. CDR3 length: 14 amino acids. DNA of the CDR3: TGTGCCAGCAGCTTGGGACTAATAGGGGAGACCCAGTACTTC. The encoded protein is CASSLGLIGETQYF.

The rearrangement links TRBV4-3 to TRBJ1-5; maybe TRBD1 (6 bases). Trimming left V 0 bases short and J 7 bases short, with 16 bases between. Germline V CDR1 and CDR2: LGHNA, YSLEER. The CDR3 extends over 16 amino acids. The CDR3 DNA sequence: TGCGCCAGCAGCCAAGATATAGGGGGTGGAGAGCAGCCCCAGCATTTT. Translation gives CASSQDIGGGEQPQHF.

Note on this clone: Compared with germline, one end of the junction differs, possibly owing to a read error. V is TRBV2 and J is TRBJ1-4, with D perhaps TRBD1 (6 bases). Germline CDR1 reads SNHLY; CDR2 reads FYNNEI. The CDR3 covers 10 residues. CDR3 nucleotides: TGTGCCAGCAGTGCCGGGACATCGAATTTT. This sequence encodes CASSAGTSNF.

The CDR3 DNA reads as TGTGCCATCAGTGGTTCCTTTAACACTGAAGCTTTCTTT. As protein: CAISGSFNTEAFF. The chain uses TRBV10-3 and TRBJ1-1; the D is unclear. The CDR3 is 13 residues long. Looked up from germline, CDR1 is ENHRY and CDR2 is SYGVKD. Trimming took 4 bases from V and 2 from J, leaving 8 bases between them.

As DNA, the CDR3 is TGTGCCAGCTCACCCGACACCTATTATGGCTACACCTTC. It translates to CASSPDTYYGYTF. The chain carries TRBV18 and TRBJ1-2; D not certain. Trimming pared 3 bases from V and 5 bases from J, leaving 10 bases between. The CDR3 consists of 13 residues. In germline, CDR1 is KGHSH, CDR2 LQKENI. The whole variable domain, remainder taken from reference TRBV18 and TRBJ1-2, is NAGVMQNPRHLVRRRGQEARLRCSPMKGHSHVYWYRQLPEEGLKFMVYLQKENIIDESGMPKERFSAEFPKEGPSILRIQQVVRGDSAAYFCASSPDTYYGYTFGSGTRLTVV.

The chain carries TRBV28 and TRBJ1-1, with D perhaps matching TRBD1 (5 bases). The length of the CDR3 is 12 residues. Germline CDR1 MDHEN, CDR2 SYDVKM. Trimming took off 6 bases at V and 4 bases at J, with 9 bases between the two ends. For the CDR3, the DNA is TGTGCCAGCAGCAGGGCTGGCACTGAAGCTTTCTTT. Amino acid sequence: CASSRAGTEAFF.

The chain combines TRBV5-6 with TRBJ2-2, with D perhaps TRBD2 (6 bases). The CDR3 has 13 residues. Germline CDR1 SGHDT, CDR2 YYEEEE. V lost 2 bases, J lost 5 bases, and 7 bases lay in between. The CDR3 sequence: CASSFGRTGELFF. DNA of the CDR3: TGTGCCAGCAGCTTTGGGAGGACCGGGGAGCTGTTTTTT.

The chain uses TRBV7-2 and TRBJ2-7; 8 bases line up with TRBD1. The junction had 6 bases not matched to a gene; V was cut back by 1 base and J by 4 bases. Germline assignment: CDR1 SGHTA and CDR2 FQGNSA. The CDR3 covers 15 residues. The DNA of the CDR3 is TGTGCCAGCAGCTTAGGGACAGGGCCCCAGTACGAGCAGTACTTC. This codes for CASSLGTGPQYEQYF. The full variable domain, its missing parts supplied by reference TRBV7-2 and TRBJ2-7, is GAGVSQSPSNKVTEKGKDVELRCDPISGHTALYWYRQSLGQGLEFLIYFQGNSAPDKSGLPSDRFSAERTGGSVSTLTIQRTQQEDSAVYLCASSLGTGPQYEQYFGPGTRLTVT.

To note about this clone: At one end, the junction sequence differs from germline, possibly due to a read error. V gene TRBV15 combines with J gene TRBJ2-7, with TRBD2 as a possible D gene (6 bases). In germline, CDR1 is LNHNV, CDR2 YYDKDF (reference sequence). This CDR3 is built from 13 residues. The CDR3 DNA is TGTGCCACCAGCAGAGATGAGGCGGGGCCCCTGATCTTC. Translating it yields CATSRDEAGPLIF.

This chain uses TRBV2 with TRBJ2-1; tentative D call: TRBD1 (6 bases). Trimming stripped 11 bases from V and 8 bases from J, with 19 bases between. The CDR3 consists of 13 residues. In germline, CDR1 is SNHLY, CDR2 FYNNEI. In nucleotides, the CDR3 is TGTGCCGGGTGTCAGGGGTTAGGGGATGAGCAGTTCTTC. Protein: CAGCQGLGDEQFF.

In its sample, this clone was seen a few times. The chain is built from TRBV5-6 and TRBJ2-5; TRBD1 matches at 7 bases. Looked up from germline, CDR1 is SGHDT and CDR2 is YYEEEE. CDR3 length: 14 amino acids. V trimming: 2 bases; J trimming: 5 bases; junction bases outside the gene matches: 6. The CDR3 region is CASSFRTGRETQYF. CDR3 in DNA: TGTGCCAGCAGCTTTAGGACAGGTCGGGAGACCCAGTACTTC.

DNA for the CDR3: TGTGCCAGCAGTTCCCCGTTTCCAGGTTTGAACACTGAAGCTTTCTTT. Protein: CASSSPFPGLNTEAFF. The chain links TRBV6-5 to TRBJ1-1; no clear D. Trimming took off 4 bases at V and 0 bases at J, with 15 bases between the two ends. The CDR3 spans 16 residues. Germline V gives CDR1 MNHEY, CDR2 SVGAGI.

The CDR3 DNA sequence: TGTGCCAGCTCACCCGGGACAGGGGCCCAAGAGACCCAGTACTTC. It encodes CASSPGTGAQETQYF. The chain links TRBV18 to TRBJ2-5; 10 nucleotides agree with TRBD1. The germline V gene encodes CDR1 KGHSH and CDR2 LQKENI. This CDR3 contains 15 residues. V shed 3 bases, J shed 1 base, and the junction held 2 bases outside the gene matches.

This rearrangement joins TRBV5-4 to TRBJ1-2, with D possibly matching TRBD1 (6 bases). This CDR3 is 15 amino acids long. The V end was cut by 6 bases, the J end by 4 bases, with 19 bases between. Germline CDR1 and CDR2: SGHNT and YYREEE (reference sequence). The CDR3 protein is CASNEGLRGAYGYTF. Written as DNA, the CDR3 is TGTGCCAGCAACGAAGGGCTCAGGGGAGCCTATGGCTACACCTTC.

The table lists this clone with a count of one. V is TRBV28 and J is TRBJ1-2; a possible D gene is TRBD1 (6 bases). This CDR3 has 14 amino acids. Trimming left V 5 bases short and J 4 bases short, with 14 bases between. Germline V CDR1 and CDR2: MDHEN, SYDVKM. The CDR3 here is CASSRSGQIYGYTF. In nucleotides, the CDR3 is TGTGCCAGCAGTCGATCGGGACAAATCTATGGCTACACCTTC.

The chain uses TRBV7-6 and TRBJ2-7; 8 bases are shared with TRBD1. Germline lookup yields CDR1 SGHVS and CDR2 FNYEAQ. The CDR3 consists of 14 residues. V gave up 5 bases and J gave up 2 bases; unmatched junction bases: 5. The CDR3 spells CASSGSTGAYEQYF. As DNA, the CDR3 is TGTGCCAGCAGCGGATCGACAGGGGCCTACGAGCAGTACTTC.

V gene TRBV18 combines with J gene TRBJ2-1; D uncertain. Trimming removed 2 bases from V and 6 bases from J, with 11 bases in between. CDR1 and CDR2 from the germline V gene are KGHSH and LQKENI. The CDR3 has 14 residues. The CDR3, as DNA: TGTGCCAGCTCACCAAATCGTCACAGCAATGAGCAGTTCTTC. This codes for CASSPNRHSNEQFF.